The 6 T cell receptor beta chains listed next were all sequenced from one sample in a study of blood T cell repertoires in COVID-19. Method: immunoSEQ multiplex PCR; TCRdb's copy keeps in-frame clones and lacks some. The sample consists of about 300,000 clones, under 90% of them appearing once. Sequencing input: PBMCs or T cells enriched from blood (not recorded which). The receptors were gathered from a woman between 50 and 59 years old who had been exposed to COVID-19.

V gene TRBV6-1 combines with J gene TRBJ2-3; possibly TRBD2 for D (6 bases). The CDR3 runs to 17 residues. Germline V gene sequence: CDR1 MNHNS, CDR2 SASEGT. The germline V and J ends were trimmed by 4 bases and 1 base, with 18 bases remaining between them. CDR3 sequence reads: CASSGEPGRGRTDTQYF. The CDR3 coding sequence is TGTGCCAGCAGTGGGGAGCCGGGGCGGGGACGCACAGATACGCAGTATTTT.

The chain uses TRBV6-5 and TRBJ1-5; 8 positions match TRBD1. The germline gives CDR1 MNHEY, CDR2 SVGAGI. CDR3 size: 14 residues. The trim removed 5 bases at V and 4 bases at J, leaving 4 bases unmatched. The CDR3 loop reads CASSPRQGNQPQHF. The CDR3 region has the DNA TGTGCCAGCAGTCCCCGACAGGGGAATCAGCCCCAGCATTTT.

The genes are TRBV6-4 and TRBJ2-1; D remains unclear. Germline CDR1 reads MRHNA; CDR2 reads SNTAGT. V lost 10 bases, J lost 5 bases, and 12 bases lay in between. The CDR3 runs 12 residues. Here the CDR3 DNA reads TGTGCCACGAAGACTCAGAACAATGAGCAGTTCTTC. Its protein product is CATKTQNNEQFF.

The gene calls are TRBV4-2 and TRBJ1-3, with D perhaps TRBD1 (5 bases). The CDR3 has 15 amino acids. The V end was cut by 1 base, the J end by 0 bases, with 7 bases between. Germline V gene data show CDR1 as LGHNA and CDR2 as YNFKEQ. CDR3 sequence: CASSQVRGSGNTIYF. CDR3 DNA sequence: TGTGCCAGCAGCCAAGTTAGGGGCTCTGGAAACACCATATATTTT.

The chain couples TRBV12-3 or TRBV12-4 to TRBJ2-5, with TRBD1 matching 7 bases. Trimming at V came to 5 bases and at J to 13 bases, leaving 10 bases not matched to a gene. There are 12 residues in the CDR3. The DNA of the CDR3 is TGTGCCAGCAGTACGAACAGGGGCCGAATGTACTTC. Translated: CASSTNRGRMYF.

V gene TRBV7-9 combines with J gene TRBJ2-1; TRBD2 is a possible D gene (7 bases). Trimming left V 5 bases short and J 4 bases short, with 21 bases between. Looked up from germline, CDR1 is SEHNR and CDR2 is FQNEAQ (reference sequence). CDR3 length: 17 amino acids. CDR3 sequence (DNA): TGTGCCAGCAGCCCCCGGGGTGGGGGGGCGGTTTACAATGAGCAGTTCTTC. It yields the protein CASSPRGGGAVYNEQFF.